Listed here is a single TCR beta chain. This specimen belongs to a study of identical twins. The CDR3 is 14 residues long. Germline CDR1 and CDR2: DFQATT and SNEGSKA (reference sequence). The V gene lost 4 bases and the J gene lost 8 bases, with 20 bases spanning the gap. A single record per CDR3 protein comes from TCRdb applying MiXCR to the 5' RACE reads. Of roughly 290,000 distinct CDR3 sequences listed, around 8.8% were seen once; the top ten hold less than 2.5%. These data were likewise used in another study, on yellow fever vaccine responses in identical twins. That publication notes: Twins' vaccine T cell response reportedly seemed partly convergent, partly personalized.

The rearrangement joins TRBV20-1 to TRBJ1-2; a weak D match, TRBD1 (5 bases). The clonotype was recovered from a woman younger than 35 in good health. What was sequenced was memory (CD45RO+) T cells sorted from blood. The CDR3 region has the DNA TGCAGTGCTACGCCTTGGGACTCGAAGAGGGGCTACACCTTC. Its protein product is CSATPWDSKRGYTF.